What follows are 21 T cell receptor beta chains derived from one specimen sequenced in a study of CD8 T cells in ankylosing spondylitis (TCRdb year 2017). The method behind the library was 5' RACE. Sequencing was performed on an Illumina HiSeq 2500. TCRdb reprocessed the public reads (quality trimming at Q25 with fastp, clone calling with MiXCR) and kept in-frame beta chains. Identical CDR3 proteins give one entry, which carries the most common genes and DNA. For this sample the table gives 500,000 to 650,000 distinct CDR3 sequences, of which under 5.5% were detected only once. The ten most abundant clones make up around 3.4% of the sample. Results and caveats for the whole study, not just this receptor: A TCR beta motif of several highly homologous amino acid variants appeared characteristic of blood from ankylosing spondylitis patients.

No antigen is known for these receptors. The sample taken for sequencing was blood, either unsorted or a sorted T cell fraction (not recorded which). The receptors derive from a male donor with ankylosing spondylitis.

This clonotype was counted at least ten times. The chain joins TRBV7-2 to TRBJ1-3, with D unresolved. V lost 4 bases, J lost 2 bases, and 12 bases lay in between. The germline V gene encodes CDR1 SGHTA and CDR2 FQGNSA. The CDR3 extends over 15 amino acids. The CDR3 region has the DNA TGTGCCAGCAGCTCTCGGGAATTTACTGGAAACACCATATATTTT. It translates to CASSSREFTGNTIYF.

This clonotype was observed at least ten times. The chain couples TRBV12-3 or TRBV12-4 to TRBJ1-1; TRBD1 matches 9 bases. V lost 7 bases, J lost 5 bases, and 5 bases stayed unmatched. The CDR3 has 13 amino acids. CDR3 DNA: TGTGCCAGCACCCTCGACAGGGGGACTGAAGCTTTCTTT. This translates into CASTLDRGTEAFF.

This clonotype showed up many times. The CDR3 loop is CASSQDLTSAANTGELFF. CDR3 DNA sequence: TGTGCCAGCAGCCAAGATCTAACTAGCGCAGCGAACACCGGGGAGCTGTTTTTT. This sequence joins TRBV4-2 and TRBJ2-2; 7 nucleotides match TRBD2. The ends lost 0 bases at V and 0 bases at J; junction bases unmatched: 7. CDR3 length equals 18 residues. Germline V gene sequence: CDR1 LGHNA, CDR2 YNFKEQ.

This clonotype was picked up many times. The V call is TRBV29-1, the J call TRBJ2-7, with D perhaps matching TRBD1 or TRBD2 (5 bases each). Trimming pared 7 bases from V and 3 bases from J, leaving 16 bases between. The CDR3 covers 13 residues. Germline CDR1 SQVTM, CDR2 ANQGSEA. CDR3 DNA: TGCAGCGGAAGTACGGGACGGGGCTACGAGCAGTACTTC. Amino acid sequence: CSGSTGRGYEQYF.

This clonotype occurred many times. CDR3 DNA sequence: TGCAGTGGCAAGAGCTGGGATGAGCAGTTCTTC. Amino acids: CSGKSWDEQFF. The gene calls are TRBV20-1 and TRBJ2-1; D unresolved. The CDR3 is made up of 11 amino acids. The V and J ends lost 7 bases and 8 bases respectively, with 12 bases between them. The V gene's germline CDR1 is DFQATT and CDR2 SNEGSKA (reference sequence).

Ten or more counts support this clonotype. The chain uses TRBV12-3 or TRBV12-4 and TRBJ1-6, with D unresolved. The CDR3 runs to 15 residues. The V gene lost 5 bases and the J gene lost 7 bases, with 15 bases spanning the gap. CDR3 in amino acids: CASSRTSEGNSPLHF. In DNA, the CDR3 is TGTGCCAGCAGTCGGACGAGCGAGGGAAATTCACCCCTCCACTTT.

A few counts support this clonotype. The V gene is TRBV6-1, the J gene TRBJ2-1; unclear D gene. The CDR3 is made up of 11 amino acids. V was cut by 9 bases and J by 10 bases, with 13 bases left in between. Germline loops: CDR1 MNHNS, CDR2 SASEGT. CDR3 residues: CASQLFNEQFF. CDR3 nucleotide sequence: TGTGCCAGTCAACTTTTCAACGAGCAGTTCTTC.

This clonotype appeared many times. The V call is TRBV6-5, the J call TRBJ2-1; D gene ambiguous. The CDR3 totals 15 residues. Trimming left V 0 bases short and J 8 bases short, with 14 bases between. The V gene's germline CDR1 is MNHEY and CDR2 SVGAGI. CDR3 sequence: CASSYSSLLSDEQFF. Here the CDR3 DNA reads TGTGCCAGCAGTTACTCGAGTCTGCTGTCGGATGAGCAGTTCTTC.

CDR3 DNA: TGCAGTGCTAGAGGACGGCAAGAGACCCAGTACTTC. Protein product: CSARGRQETQYF. V usage is TRBV20-1 and J usage is TRBJ2-5; D is unclear. V lost 1 base and J 2 bases, leaving 5 bases between the germline ends. Germline V gene sequence: CDR1 DFQATT, CDR2 SNEGSKA (reference sequence). The CDR3 is made up of 12 amino acids.

This clonotype was picked up many times. V usage is TRBV4-1 and J usage is TRBJ2-1; TRBD1 might be the D (6 bases). There are 15 residues in the CDR3. Germline CDR1 and CDR2: MGHRA and YSYEKL. Deletions cut 0 bases from V and 6 bases from J, with 12 bases between. As DNA, the CDR3 is TGCGCCAGCAGCCAAGATTCGGCAGGGGCCAATGAGCAGTTCTTC. Protein sequence: CASSQDSAGANEQFF.

Many counts were recorded for this clonotype. This rearrangement joins TRBV7-2 to TRBJ1-3; possible D gene TRBD1, 5 bases. CDR3 length: 15 residues. V lost 3 bases and J lost 0, with 9 bases in between. Germline V gene sequence: CDR1 SGHTA, CDR2 FQGNSA. CDR3 nucleotide sequence: TGTGCCAGCAGCTTCGCAGGGAGCTCTGGAAACACCATATATTTT. The encoded protein is CASSFAGSSGNTIYF.

This clonotype was recorded many times. The chain couples TRBV5-1 to TRBJ1-1, with a possible D match to TRBD1 (5 bases). CDR1 and CDR2 from the germline V gene are SGHRS and YFSETQ. The CDR3 extends over 14 amino acids. Trimming took 1 base from V and 3 from J, leaving 10 bases between them. CDR3 region: CASSLYGGDTEAFF. In DNA form, the CDR3 reads TGCGCCAGCAGCTTGTACGGGGGGGACACTGAAGCTTTCTTT.

Ten or more counts support this clonotype. This rearrangement joins TRBV5-8 to TRBJ1-3, with TRBD1 identical over 7 bases. Germline CDR1 reads SGHTS; CDR2 reads YDEGEE. The ends lost 3 bases at V and 0 bases at J; junction bases unmatched: 9. The CDR3 covers 17 residues. CDR3 protein: CASSSFPDRDSGNTIYF. CDR3 bases: TGTGCCAGCAGCTCTTTCCCCGACAGGGACTCTGGAAACACCATATATTTT.

The table lists this clonotype with many counts. The chain couples TRBV6-1 to TRBJ2-4; no definite D call. The germline V gene encodes CDR1 MNHNS and CDR2 SASEGT. This CDR3 comprises 12 residues. V lost 0 bases to trimming and J lost 8 bases, with 5 bases between them. The CDR3 sequence: CASSEALDIQYF. The CDR3 DNA reads as TGTGCCAGCAGTGAAGCGCTGGACATTCAGTACTTC.

This clonotype has a count of ten or more. The chain employs TRBV11-2 and TRBJ2-3, with unresolved D. The V and J ends lost 1 base and 2 bases respectively, with 10 bases between them. CDR3 length: 15 residues. Germline lookup yields CDR1 SGHAT and CDR2 FQNNGV. The CDR3, as DNA: TGTGCCAGCAGCTTAGTCCTTAGGTCCACAGATACGCAGTATTTT. Amino acids: CASSLVLRSTDTQYF.

This clonotype appeared many times. This sequence joins TRBV7-2 and TRBJ1-2; no clear D. Deletions cut 5 bases from V and 7 bases from J, with 14 bases between. The CDR3 is 13 amino acids. Looked up from germline, CDR1 is SGHTA and CDR2 is FQGNSA. CDR3 amino acids: CASSPDRQVGYTF. The CDR3 region has the DNA TGTGCCAGCAGCCCAGATCGGCAGGTTGGCTACACCTTC.

Ten or more counts support this clonotype. The V and J genes are TRBV7-9 and TRBJ1-2; no firm D call. The CDR3 totals 14 residues. Trimming removed 3 bases from V and 7 bases from J, with 15 bases in between. In germline, CDR1 is SEHNR, CDR2 FQNEAQ (reference sequence). CDR3 in DNA: TGTGCCAGCAGCTTGGGTCTGGGAGACGGTGGCTACACCTTC. This translates into CASSLGLGDGGYTF.

At least ten counts were recorded for this clonotype. The gene calls are TRBV4-3 and TRBJ1-4, with D uncertain. This CDR3 contains 15 residues. Deletions cut 0 bases from V and 6 bases from J, with 11 bases between. Per the germline V gene, CDR1 is LGHNA and CDR2 is YSLEER. The CDR3 protein is CASSQDVLGYEKLFF. CDR3 DNA: TGCGCCAGCAGCCAAGACGTGTTGGGGTATGAAAAACTGTTTTTT.

This clonotype was recorded at least ten times. The V gene is TRBV6-5, the J gene TRBJ2-2; 9 bases line up with TRBD1. The CDR3 extends over 19 amino acids. CDR1 and CDR2 from the germline V gene are MNHEY and SVGAGI. J gave up 5 bases and V 2 bases, and 15 bases lay outside the gene matches. The CDR3 bases are TGTGCCAGCAGTTACCCGGTACCGGGACAGGGAGGTTATACCGGGGAGCTGTTTTTT. It encodes CASSYPVPGQGGYTGELFF.

This clonotype was detected ten times or more. The rearrangement joins TRBV20-1 to TRBJ1-2; D is perhaps TRBD1 (5 bases). The V gene's germline CDR1 is DFQATT and CDR2 SNEGSKA (reference sequence). V gave up 6 bases and J gave up 0 bases, with 14 bases separating them. CDR3 length: 14 residues. CDR3 nucleotides: TGCAGTGCAACCTCCGGGGCAGCTAACTATGGCTACACCTTC. Translation: CSATSGAANYGYTF.

In its sample, this clonotype was seen many times. The chain joins TRBV28 to TRBJ2-2; 11 nucleotides match TRBD2. The CDR3 contains 15 residues. Germline-derived CDR1 and CDR2 are MDHEN and SYDVKM. Trimming removed 7 bases from V and 5 bases from J; junction bases left unmatched: 6. The CDR3 loop is CASNQLAGGTGELFF. For the CDR3, the DNA is TGTGCCAGCAATCAGCTAGCGGGAGGAACCGGGGAGCTGTTTTTT.